This T cell receptor (beta chain) was profiled in a study of shared clonotypes between healthy human individuals. Findings and limits, study-wide: For sorted subsets, rarefaction showed incomplete sequencing despite large depth.

This CDR3 spans 16 amino acids. The V gene lost 3 bases and the J gene lost 2 bases, with 16 bases spanning the gap. Per the germline V gene, CDR1 is MDHEN and CDR2 is SYDVKM. Details on this clone: Its antigen is unknown.

As defined, naive CD8 cells were CD45RO-negative and positively selected for CCR7, with terminally differentiated effector memory CD45RA+ cells excluded. TCRdb keeps only in-frame clones here, not all; method: immunoSEQ multiplex PCR. The table has about 820,000 clones, 80% to 95% seen once. The source material was naive CD8+ T cells sorted from blood. The source of this sequence is a man under 40 in good health. The genes are TRBV28 and TRBJ1-1, with D maybe TRBD1 (5 bases). CDR3 residues: CASSFPIGASNTEAFF. The CDR3, as DNA: TGTGCCAGCAGTTTCCCAATCGGGGCAAGTAACACTGAAGCTTTCTTT.